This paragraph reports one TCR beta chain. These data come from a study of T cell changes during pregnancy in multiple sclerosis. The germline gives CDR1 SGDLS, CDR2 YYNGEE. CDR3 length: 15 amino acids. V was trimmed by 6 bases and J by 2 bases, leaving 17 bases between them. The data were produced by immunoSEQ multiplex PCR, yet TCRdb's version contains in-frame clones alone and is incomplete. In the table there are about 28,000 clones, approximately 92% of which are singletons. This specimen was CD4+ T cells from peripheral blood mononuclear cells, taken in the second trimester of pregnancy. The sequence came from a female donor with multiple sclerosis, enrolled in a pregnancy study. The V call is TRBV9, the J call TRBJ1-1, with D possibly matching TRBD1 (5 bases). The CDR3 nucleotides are TGTGCCAGCACCATAGGTGGGGCCATAAACACTGAAGCTTTCTTT. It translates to CASTIGGAINTEAFF.